The rows below give T cell receptor beta chains drawn from one sample of a study of cytomegalovirus exposure and HLA in healthy donors. Sequencing was performed with immunoSEQ multiplex PCR; in TCRdb, only in-frame clones are kept and a portion is missing. The profile shows about 78,000 clones, approximately 80% of them singletons. Input material: PBMCs. These receptor sequences come from a woman aged 45 to 65 in good health and CMV-seropositive. Each CDR3 is given with its conserved first and last residue. D genes are given only for firm matches. Clone size is stated in some rows and not others, as once, few, many or a class when expanded.

TRBD2,TRBV6-1,TRBJ2-4,-,14,TGTGGGGCGGCTAGCGGGGTGTTTAAAAACATTCAGTACTTC,CGAASGVFKNIQYF
-,TRBV11-3,TRBJ2-3,-,15,TGTGCCAGCAGCTTCAGTGGCGGAAGCACAGATACGCAGTATTTT,CASSFSGGSTDTQYF
TRBD1,TRBV7-8,TRBJ1-2,few,18,TGTGCCAGCAGCTACCCTCCTGGGACAGGTTCGGGATCTGCGGGCTACACCTTC,CASSYPPGTGSGSAGYTF
TRBD1,TRBV6-1,TRBJ1-1,few,16,TGTGCCAGCAGTGTCGGACAGGGCTCTCCCCACACTGAAGCTTTCTTT,CASSVGQGSPHTEAFF
-,TRBV4-2,TRBJ2-5,-,14,TGTGCCAGCAGCCAAGGGGGCCCCCAAGAGACCCAGTACTTC,CASSQGGPQETQYF
TRBD1,TRBV7-8,TRBJ2-1,-,14,TGTGCCAGCAGCATTATTGACAGGGCCAATGAGCAGTTCTTC,CASSIIDRANEQFF
TRBD1,TRBV10-2,TRBJ2-7,once,13,TGCGCCAGCAGGGACAGGGAGGCGTACGAGCAGTACTTC,CASRDREAYEQYF
-,TRBV25-1,TRBJ2-7,-,13,TGTGCCAGCAGTGAATGGCAGACCTACGAGCAGTACTTC,CASSEWQTYEQYF
TRBD2,TRBV7-9,TRBJ2-1,once,16,TGTGCCAGCAGCTTAGACCCGGGACTAGCCCACAATGAGCAGTTCTTC,CASSLDPGLAHNEQFF
-,TRBV2,TRBJ1-3,few,18,TGTGCCAGCAGTGAAGGGGGCCCAGGGCCCCGTAGTTGGAACACCATATATTTT,CASSEGGPGPRSWNTIYF
TRBD1,TRBV30,TRBJ2-3,-,13,TGTGCCTGGAGTCTTGGGACAGAGAATACGCAGTATTTT,CAWSLGTENTQYF
TRBD1,TRBV7-9,TRBJ2-1,-,17,TGTGCCAGCAGCTCACGGCCCAAGGACAGGGGTTGGGATGAGCAGTTCTTC,CASSSRPKDRGWDEQFF
TRBD2,TRBV7-9,TRBJ2-2,-,17,TGTGCCAGCAGCTTAGGGGACTACACAAGAACCACCGGGGAGCTGTTTTTT,CASSLGDYTRTTGELFF
TRBD2,TRBV7-9,TRBJ2-1,-,17,TGTGCCAGCAGCTTAGTAGGGACTAGTTCACGGGGCAATGAGCAGTTCTTC,CASSLVGTSSRGNEQFF
-,TRBV7-3,TRBJ1-5,-,13,TGTGCCAGCAGCCGGGGTGTCAATCAGCCCCAGCATTTT,CASSRGVNQPQHF
-,TRBV28,TRBJ1-1,medium-sized,14,TGTGCCAGCAGTTCGACTTCGGCAAGCGCTGAAGCTTTCTTT,CASSSTSASAEAFF
-,TRBV27,TRBJ1-5,-,14,TGTGCCAGCAGCCCTTTCCAGGGCCGTCAGCCCCAGCATTTT,CASSPFQGRQPQHF
-,TRBV19,TRBJ1-1,-,14,TGTGCCAGTAGTATAGTCCGGGGAGGGGCTGAAGCTTTCTTT,CASSIVRGGAEAFF
-,TRBV7-8,TRBJ2-3,-,15,TGTGCCAGCAGCTTAGCGGCGACTTGGACAGATACGCAGTATTTT,CASSLAATWTDTQYF
TRBD1,TRBV6-6,TRBJ1-1,-,14,TGTGCCAGCAGTCCCCTACAGGGGGCGGGTGAAGCTTTCTTT,CASSPLQGAGEAFF
-,TRBV6-5,TRBJ2-1,-,16,TGTGCCAGCAGTTACCTGCGGGACTCGCGGGTCGATGAGCAGTTCTTC,CASSYLRDSRVDEQFF
TRBD2,TRBV7-3,TRBJ2-3,-,16,TGTGCCAGCAGCTTTAGGGGTAGCGGGAAGACAGATACGCAGTATTTT,CASSFRGSGKTDTQYF
-,TRBV30,TRBJ2-1,-,13,TGTGCCTGGAGGGGGCTAGCGTTCAATGAGCAGTTCTTC,CAWRGLAFNEQFF
TRBD1,TRBV5-1,TRBJ1-4,-,14,TGCGCCAGCAGCCCGACAGGGGGGCAGGAAAAACTGTTTTTT,CASSPTGGQEKLFF